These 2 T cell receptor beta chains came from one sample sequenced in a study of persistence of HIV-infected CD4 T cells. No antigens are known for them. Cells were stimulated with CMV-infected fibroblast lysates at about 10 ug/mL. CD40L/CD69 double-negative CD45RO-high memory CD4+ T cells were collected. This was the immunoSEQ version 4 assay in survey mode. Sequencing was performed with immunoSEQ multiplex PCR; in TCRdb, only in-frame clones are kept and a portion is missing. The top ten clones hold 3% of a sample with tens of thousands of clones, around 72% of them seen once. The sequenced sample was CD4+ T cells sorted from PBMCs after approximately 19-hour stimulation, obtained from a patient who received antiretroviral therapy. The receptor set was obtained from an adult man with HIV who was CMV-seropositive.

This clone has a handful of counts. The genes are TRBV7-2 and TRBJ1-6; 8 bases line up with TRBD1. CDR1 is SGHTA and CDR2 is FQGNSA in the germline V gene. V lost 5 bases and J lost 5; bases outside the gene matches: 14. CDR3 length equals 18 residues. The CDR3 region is CASSHSQGAFSNNSPLHF. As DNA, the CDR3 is TGTGCCAGCAGCCATTCCCAGGGGGCCTTCTCTAATAATTCACCCCTCCACTTT.

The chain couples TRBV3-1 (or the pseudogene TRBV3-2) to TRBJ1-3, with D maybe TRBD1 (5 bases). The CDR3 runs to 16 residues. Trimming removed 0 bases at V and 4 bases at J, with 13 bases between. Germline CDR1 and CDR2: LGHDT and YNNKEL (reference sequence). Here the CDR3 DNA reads TGTGCCAGCAGCCAAGACGGGGGGGTAAGCGGAAACACCATATATTTT. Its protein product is CASSQDGGVSGNTIYF.